Listed here are 6 T cell receptor beta chains from one sample, sequenced in a study of OX40 agonist ivuxolimab in advanced cancers. The method was immunoSEQ multiplex PCR; TCRdb's version includes in-frame clones alone and lacks a portion of them. This table has tens of thousands of clones, around 90% appearing once. This specimen consisted of CD4+ or CD8+ T cells sorted from blood, obtained in a trial of the OX40 agonist ivuxolimab. Every receptor here comes from an adult with an advanced solid tumor such as melanoma, head and neck, liver or kidney cancer.

The chain recombines TRBV6-1 with TRBJ1-2; 11 bases agree with TRBD1. The V and J ends lost 4 bases and 8 bases, in that order; junction bases with no gene match: 12. This CDR3 is built from 16 residues. Germline V gives CDR1 MNHNS, CDR2 SASEGT. CDR3 nucleotide sequence: TGTGCCAGCAGTGGCGGACAGGGGGCGAGAGTAAAAGGCTACACCTTC. Its protein product is CASSGGQGARVKGYTF.

V gene TRBV4-2 combines with J gene TRBJ1-2; 9 positions agree with TRBD1. Trimming took 0 bases from V and 4 from J; bases not matched to a gene: 3. CDR1 is LGHNA and CDR2 is YNFKEQ in the germline V gene. The CDR3 totals 15 residues. The CDR3 DNA reads as TGTGCCAGCAGCCAAGATCGGGACAGGGCCTATGGCTACACCTTC. The encoded protein is CASSQDRDRAYGYTF.

The rearrangement joins TRBV9 to TRBJ2-3; 8 bases are a match to TRBD2. The CDR3 sequence is 18 residues long. V lost 1 base and J lost 2; bases outside the gene matches: 12. Germline V gene sequence: CDR1 SGDLS, CDR2 YYNGEE. Here the CDR3 reads CASSVTGGPSGLTDTQYF. The CDR3 DNA reads as TGTGCCAGCAGCGTAACGGGAGGGCCTTCCGGACTCACAGATACGCAGTATTTT.

The V and J genes are TRBV6-5 and TRBJ1-1, with 10 bases identical to TRBD1. Germline V gives CDR1 MNHEY, CDR2 SVGAGI. V was pared by 6 bases and J by 6 bases, with 7 bases of the junction left unmatched. CDR3 length equals 14 residues. The CDR3 sequence is CASSSGTGDSEAFF. In nucleotides, the CDR3 is TGTGCCAGCAGCTCCGGGACAGGGGATTCTGAAGCTTTCTTT.

The chain recombines TRBV5-1 with TRBJ2-5; TRBD1 matches at 11 bases. The V gene's germline CDR1 is SGHRS and CDR2 YFSETQ. V shed 0 bases and J 0 bases; nucleotides not matched to a gene: 1. The CDR3 is made up of 16 amino acids. CDR3 sequence: CASSLGDRGNQETQYF. CDR3 DNA sequence: TGCGCCAGCAGCTTGGGGGACAGGGGGAACCAAGAGACCCAGTACTTC.

J is TRBJ2-2 and V is TRBV6-4; TRBD1 is a possible D gene (6 bases). Germline CDR1 is MRHNA and CDR2 is SNTAGT. V lost 3 bases and J 7 bases, leaving 12 bases between the germline ends. This CDR3 contains 14 residues. CDR3 coding DNA: TGTGCCAGCAGTGAACAGGGTCGGAGCGGGGAGCTGTTTTTT. It specifies CASSEQGRSGELFF.